These T cell receptor beta chains were read from a single sample in a study of OX40 agonist ivuxolimab in advanced cancers. Clones were read by immunoSEQ multiplex PCR, and TCRdb kept only the in-frame ones, dropping some. This sample yields 100,000 or so clones, of which under 85% are seen a single time; about 5.5% belongs to the top ten. Material: CD4+ or CD8+ T cells sorted from blood, obtained in a trial of the OX40 agonist ivuxolimab. The source of these receptors is an adult with an advanced solid tumor such as melanoma, head and neck, liver or kidney cancer. CDR3s include the opening cysteine and the closing phenylalanine or tryptophan. The D gene is left open where the match is weak. Clone size is given for some rows only: seen once, a few or many times, or a class if the clone is expanded.

j_call clone_size v_call d_call cdr3_aa cdr3_nt
TRBJ2-7 NA TRBV12-5 NA CASGGGRFPPTYEQYF TGTGCTAGTGGTGGGGGGAGGTTTCCTCCGACCTACGAGCAGTACTTC
TRBJ1-2 NA TRBV10-3 NA CAISETGNYGYTF TGTGCCATCAGTGAGACAGGGAACTATGGCTACACCTTC
TRBJ1-2 NA TRBV7-2 TRBD1 CASSLGGQGMLGHTF TGTGCCAGCAGCCTGGGGGGACAGGGGATGCTTGGCCACACCTTC
TRBJ2-2 NA TRBV23-1 NA CASRLRGGPTGPGELFF TGCGCCAGCAGACTAAGGGGGGGCCCGACAGGACCCGGGGAGCTGTTTTTT
TRBJ1-1 NA TRBV19 NA CASSTVLNTEAFF TGTGCCAGTAGTACGGTGTTAAACACTGAAGCTTTCTTT
TRBJ1-1 NA TRBV4-2 TRBD1 CASSQGTGQNTEAFF TGTGCCAGCAGCCAGGGGACAGGGCAGAACACTGAAGCTTTCTTT
TRBJ2-1 NA TRBV7-3 TRBD2 CASSPAGGPSYNEQFF TGTGCCAGCAGCCCCGCGGGGGGGCCGTCCTACAATGAGCAGTTCTTC
TRBJ1-5 NA TRBV5-8 NA CASSLVQGSNQPQHF TGTGCCAGCAGCTTGGTCCAGGGTAGCAATCAGCCCCAGCATTTT
TRBJ2-1 NA TRBV7-9 NA CASSLPLAYNEQFF TGTGCCAGCAGCTTACCCCTAGCCTACAATGAGCAGTTCTTC
TRBJ2-7 NA TRBV5-1 TRBD2 CASSLFLAGTYEQYF TGCGCCAGCAGCTTGTTCCTAGCGGGAACCTACGAGCAGTACTTC
TRBJ2-3 NA TRBV11-2 NA CASSIQRDTQYF TGTGCCAGCAGCATCCAAAGGGATACGCAGTATTTT
TRBJ2-1 NA TRBV7-3 TRBD1 CASSLYRGHYNEQFF TGTGCCAGCAGCTTATACAGGGGGCACTACAATGAGCAGTTCTTC
TRBJ1-5 NA TRBV5-6 NA CASSLTVGQPQHF TGTGCCAGCAGCTTGACAGTTGGTCAGCCCCAGCATTTT
TRBJ1-2 NA TRBV6-1 NA CASSGASRTNYGYTF TGTGCCAGCAGTGGGGCCAGCCGGACTAACTATGGCTACACCTTC
TRBJ2-5 NA TRBV6-5 NA CASSYSLWQEQYF TGTGCCAGCAGTTACTCCCTATGGCAGGAGCAGTACTTC
TRBJ2-3 NA TRBV6-4 NA CASSDSGARTTDTQYF TGTGCCAGCAGTGACTCGGGCGCCCGGACCACAGATACGCAGTATTTT
TRBJ1-2 once TRBV7-2 TRBD1 CASSQGASYGYTF TGTGCCAGCAGCCAGGGGGCCAGCTATGGCTACACCTTC
TRBJ1-4 NA TRBV25-1 NA CASSERGAGEKLFF TGTGCCAGCAGTGAGAGGGGAGCGGGTGAAAAACTGTTTTTT
TRBJ1-1 NA TRBV19 NA CASRGRGEAFF TGTGCCAGTAGGGGGAGGGGAGAAGCTTTCTTT
TRBJ1-1 few TRBV5-4 NA CASSLWGMNTEAFF TGTGCCAGCAGCTTGTGGGGGATGAACACTGAAGCTTTCTTT
TRBJ1-4 NA TRBV7-8 TRBD1 CASSLVAGGVFSTNEKLFF TGTGCCAGCAGCTTAGTGGCAGGGGGCGTGTTTTCGACTAATGAAAAACTGTTTTTT
TRBJ2-7 NA TRBV15 TRBD2 CATSRGGGAYEQYF TGTGCCACCAGCAGAGGGGGAGGGGCCTACGAGCAGTACTTC
TRBJ2-7 NA TRBV2 TRBD2 CASIVAGPYEQYF TGTGCCAGCATCGTAGCGGGGCCCTACGAGCAGTACTTC
TRBJ1-2 NA TRBV5-8 TRBD1 CASSSGDRGYHGYTF TGTGCCAGCAGCTCTGGGGACAGGGGGTATCATGGCTACACCTTC
TRBJ1-1 few TRBV6-5 NA CASRNLRGGTEAFF TGTGCCAGCAGAAACCTTAGGGGCGGCACTGAAGCTTTCTTT
TRBJ2-7 NA TRBV6-6 TRBD1 CASSWGTGVSEQYF TGTGCCAGCAGTTGGGGGACAGGGGTTTCCGAGCAGTACTTC
TRBJ2-7 NA TRBV6-5 TRBD1 CASSLQGREQYF TGTGCCAGCAGCCTACAGGGGCGGGAGCAGTACTTC
TRBJ1-3 few TRBV6-1 NA CASSGREGNTIYF TGTGCCAGCAGTGGGAGGGAGGGAAACACCATATATTTT
TRBJ2-7 once TRBV5-6 TRBD2 CASSLYLAGVLAYEQYF TGTGCCAGCAGCTTGTACCTAGCGGGGGTGCTAGCCTACGAGCAGTACTTC
TRBJ1-4 NA TRBV23-1 NA CASRNIEETNEKLFF TGCGCCAGCCGGAACATAGAAGAGACTAATGAAAAACTGTTTTTT
TRBJ2-2 NA TRBV9 TRBD2 CASSVADSGGLGVGELFF TGTGCCAGCAGCGTAGCGGATAGCGGGGGCCTCGGGGTCGGGGAGCTGTTTTTT
TRBJ2-7 NA TRBV5-6 TRBD2 CASSSGLLKGEQYF TGTGCCAGCAGCTCGGGACTACTCAAGGGGGAGCAGTACTTC
TRBJ2-7 NA TRBV19 TRBD1 CASSRRQGYEQYF TGTGCCAGTAGTCGAAGACAGGGCTACGAGCAGTACTTC
TRBJ1-5 NA TRBV25-1 NA CASSDLDPISPQHF TGTGCCAGCAGTGATCTGGACCCTATATCACCCCAGCATTTT
TRBJ1-1 once TRBV27 NA CASSLRGQANTEAFF TGTGCCAGCAGTTTACGGGGCCAGGCGAACACTGAAGCTTTCTTT
TRBJ2-1 NA TRBV18 NA CASSPRGGGGNEQFF TGTGCCAGCTCACCCCGAGGGGGAGGAGGGAATGAGCAGTTCTTC
TRBJ2-1 NA TRBV9 NA CASSVGLAVYNEQFF TGTGCCAGCAGCGTAGGTCTAGCAGTTTACAATGAGCAGTTCTTC
TRBJ1-1 medium-sized TRBV27 TRBD1 CASGNRGTEAFF TGTGCCAGCGGGAACAGGGGCACTGAAGCTTTCTTT
TRBJ2-5 few TRBV2 NA CASSGSGGDQETQYF TGTGCCAGCAGTGGGTCGGGCGGGGATCAAGAGACCCAGTACTTC
TRBJ2-2 NA TRBV6-1 TRBD1 CASNSRDRVAGELFF TGTGCCAGCAACTCCCGGGACAGGGTCGCCGGGGAGCTGTTTTTT
TRBJ1-1 NA TRBV6-5 NA CASSRREPNTEAFF TGTGCCAGCAGTCGCCGGGAACCGAACACTGAAGCTTTCTTT
TRBJ1-5 NA TRBV19 TRBD1 CASLPQGQGSNQPQHF TGTGCCAGTCTCCCTCAGGGACAGGGATCCAATCAGCCCCAGCATTTT
TRBJ1-2 NA TRBV9 NA CASSVVAGEGYTF TGTGCCAGCAGCGTAGTGGCAGGAGAAGGCTACACCTTC
TRBJ2-1 NA TRBV11-2 NA CASSFLGTNEQFF TGTGCCAGCAGCTTTCTCGGGACCAATGAGCAGTTCTTC
TRBJ2-1 NA TRBV5-1 NA CASSLGVTSGNNEQFF TGCGCCAGCAGCTTGGGGGTGACTTCGGGTAACAATGAGCAGTTCTTC
TRBJ1-4 NA TRBV9 NA CASSQRTSPGEKLFF TGTGCCAGCAGCCAGAGGACCAGTCCGGGGGAAAAACTGTTTTTT
TRBJ2-1 many TRBV27 NA CASRREGGIYNEQFF TGTGCCAGTAGGAGGGAAGGAGGAATCTACAATGAGCAGTTCTTC
TRBJ2-7 once TRBV10-2 NA CASSEKGGPMGEQYF TGCGCCAGCAGTGAGAAAGGTGGGCCTATGGGCGAGCAGTACTTC
TRBJ2-7 NA TRBV19 NA CASSIVGTLGEQYF TGTGCCAGTAGTATAGTCGGGACCCTCGGTGAGCAGTACTTC
TRBJ2-2 NA TRBV5-1 TRBD2 CASSPAGGPGELFF TGCGCCAGCAGCCCAGCGGGAGGACCCGGGGAGCTGTTTTTT
TRBJ1-5 NA TRBV27 TRBD1 CASSLGQALNQPQHF TGTGCCAGCAGTTTAGGACAGGCCCTGAATCAGCCCCAGCATTTT
TRBJ2-1 NA TRBV6-1 NA CASSGRGGAVDNEQFF TGTGCCAGCAGTGGACGCGGAGGGGCGGTCGACAATGAGCAGTTCTTC
TRBJ2-7 once TRBV5-1 NA CASSLEGGTRGYEQYF TGCGCCAGCAGCTTGGAAGGGGGGACACGGGGATACGAGCAGTACTTC
TRBJ1-1 NA TRBV7-9 NA CASSLTGPTMNTEAFF TGTGCCAGCAGCTTGACAGGACCGACTATGAACACTGAAGCTTTCTTT
TRBJ2-7 many TRBV7-8 NA CASNPARAGTTYEQYF TGTGCCAGCAACCCTGCCCGGGCCGGGACCACCTACGAGCAGTACTTC